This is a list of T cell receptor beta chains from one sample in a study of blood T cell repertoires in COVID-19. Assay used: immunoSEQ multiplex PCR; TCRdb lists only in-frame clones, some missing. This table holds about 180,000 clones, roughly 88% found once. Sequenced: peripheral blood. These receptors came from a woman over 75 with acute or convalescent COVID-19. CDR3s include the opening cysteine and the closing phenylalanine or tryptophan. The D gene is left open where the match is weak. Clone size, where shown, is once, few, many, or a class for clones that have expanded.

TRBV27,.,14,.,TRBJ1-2,CASSDLRQRNGYTF,TGTGCCAGCAGCGATCTGCGACAACGGAATGGCTACACCTTC
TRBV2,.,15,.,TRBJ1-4,CASRTGTLDREKLFF,TGTGCCAGCCGAACGGGGACTCTCGACCGTGAAAAACTGTTTTTT
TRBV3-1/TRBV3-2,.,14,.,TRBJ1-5,CASSQGASNQPQHF,TGTGCCAGCAGCCAAGGAGCTAGCAATCAGCCCCAGCATTTT
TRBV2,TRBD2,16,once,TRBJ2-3,CASSESGGAGTDTQYF,TGTGCCAGCAGTGAGTCGGGGGGGGCCGGCACAGATACGCAGTATTTT
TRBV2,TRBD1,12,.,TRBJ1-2,CASSVQGEGYTF,TGTGCCAGCAGTGTACAGGGGGAGGGCTACACCTTC
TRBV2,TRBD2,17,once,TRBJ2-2,CASSAVSVAGGPGELFF,TGTGCCAGCAGCGCGGTCTCAGTAGCGGGAGGGCCCGGGGAGCTGTTTTTT
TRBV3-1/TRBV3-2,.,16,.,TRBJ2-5,CASSSRVLGAKETQYF,TGTGCCAGCAGCTCAAGAGTGCTGGGGGCGAAAGAGACCCAGTACTTC
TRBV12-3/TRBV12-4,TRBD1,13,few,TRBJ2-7,CASSSDRGLEQYF,TGTGCCAGCAGTTCGGACAGGGGGCTCGAGCAGTACTTC
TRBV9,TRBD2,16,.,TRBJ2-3,CASSVVGGSGTDTQYF,TGTGCCAGCAGCGTAGTGGGCGGGAGCGGCACAGATACGCAGTATTTT
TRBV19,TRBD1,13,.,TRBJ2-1,CAVRDRGINEQFF,TGTGCCGTCCGGGACAGGGGCATCAATGAGCAGTTCTTC
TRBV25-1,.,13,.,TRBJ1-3,CASRVSGGNTIYF,TGTGCCAGCCGGGTCTCGGGAGGAAACACCATATATTTT
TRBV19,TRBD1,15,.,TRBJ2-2,CASSKDRGLTGELFF,TGTGCCAGTAGTAAGGACAGGGGGCTCACCGGGGAGCTGTTTTTT
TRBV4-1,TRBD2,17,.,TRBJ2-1,CASSQEGGRAIYNEQFF,TGCGCCAGCAGCCAGGAAGGCGGGAGGGCTATCTACAATGAGCAGTTCTTC
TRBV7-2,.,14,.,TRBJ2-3,CASSLGSSTDTQYF,TGTGCCAGCAGCTTAGGTAGCAGCACAGATACGCAGTATTTT
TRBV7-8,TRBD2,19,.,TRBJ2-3,CASSLFVLAGGYGTDTQYF,TGTGCCAGCAGCTTATTCGTACTAGCGGGAGGGTATGGCACAGATACGCAGTATTTT
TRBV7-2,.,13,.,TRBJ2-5,CASSKNLQETQYF,TGTGCCAGCAGCAAGAACCTACAAGAGACCCAGTACTTC
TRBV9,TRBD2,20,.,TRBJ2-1,CASSPNPGLAGASSYNEQFF,TGTGCCAGCAGCCCGAACCCGGGACTAGCGGGGGCGAGCTCCTACAATGAGCAGTTCTTC
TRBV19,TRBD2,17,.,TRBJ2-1,CASSINSGTSGYNEQFF,TGTGCCAGTAGTATAAACTCCGGGACTAGCGGATACAATGAGCAGTTCTTC
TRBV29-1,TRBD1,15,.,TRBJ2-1,CSVEGDRGRYNEQFF,TGCAGCGTTGAGGGGGACAGGGGGCGGTACAATGAGCAGTTCTTC
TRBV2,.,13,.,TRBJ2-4,CASSSNQGTIQYF,TGTGCCAGCAGTTCTAATCAGGGAACCATTCAGTACTTC
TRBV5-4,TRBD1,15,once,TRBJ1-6,CASSRQGAYNSPLHF,TGTGCCAGCAGCCGACAGGGGGCGTATAATTCACCCCTCCACTTT
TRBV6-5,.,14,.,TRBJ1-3,CASSQTGYGNTIYF,TGTGCCAGCAGTCAAACAGGGTACGGAAACACCATATATTTT
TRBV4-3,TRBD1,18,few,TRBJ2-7,CASSLQWDRSTFSYEQYF,TGCGCCAGCAGCCTCCAGTGGGACAGATCGACTTTCTCCTACGAGCAGTACTTC
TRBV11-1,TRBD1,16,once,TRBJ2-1,CASSTQSGQGANEQFF,TGTGCCAGCAGCACTCAATCGGGACAGGGGGCAAATGAGCAGTTCTTC
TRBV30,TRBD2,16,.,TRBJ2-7,CAWSVEPTSGPYEQYF,TGTGCCTGGAGTGTTGAGCCGACTAGCGGTCCCTACGAGCAGTACTTC
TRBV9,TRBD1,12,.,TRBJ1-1,CASSGQGTEAFF,TGTGCCAGCAGCGGACAGGGGACTGAAGCTTTCTTT
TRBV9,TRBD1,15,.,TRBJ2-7,CASSPGGQGVYEQYF,TGTGCCAGCAGCCCCGGGGGACAGGGGGTCTACGAGCAGTACTTC
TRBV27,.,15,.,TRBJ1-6,CASGWAQGNNSPLHF,TGTGCCAGCGGCTGGGCCCAGGGGAATAATTCACCCCTCCACTTT
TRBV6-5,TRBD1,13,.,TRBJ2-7,CASSRQGSYEQYF,TGTGCCAGCAGTCGACAGGGCTCCTACGAGCAGTACTTC
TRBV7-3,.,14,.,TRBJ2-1,CASSLNGRDNEQFF,TGTGCCAGCAGCTTAAATGGCAGGGACAATGAGCAGTTCTTC
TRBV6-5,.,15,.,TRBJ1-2,CASSYLSREVYGYTF,TGTGCCAGCAGTTACCTTTCCAGGGAGGTCTATGGCTACACCTTC
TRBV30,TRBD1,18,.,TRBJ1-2,CAWSVGVRQGPRNYGYTF,TGTGCCTGGAGTGTAGGCGTGCGACAGGGGCCTCGGAACTATGGCTACACCTTC
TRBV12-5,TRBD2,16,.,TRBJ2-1,CASGSPLAGVYNEQFF,TGTGCTAGTGGTTCACCGTTGGCGGGAGTATACAATGAGCAGTTCTTC
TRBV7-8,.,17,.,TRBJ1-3,CASSPRVGRDSGNTIYF,TGTGCCAGCAGCCCCAGGGTGGGGCGCGACTCTGGAAACACCATATATTTT
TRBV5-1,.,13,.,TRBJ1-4,CASRGATNEKLFF,TGCGCCAGCAGAGGGGCAACTAATGAAAAACTGTTTTTT
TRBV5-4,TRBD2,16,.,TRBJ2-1,CASSSISGGAYNEQFF,TGTGCCAGCAGCTCCATTAGCGGGGGGGCCTACAATGAGCAGTTCTTC
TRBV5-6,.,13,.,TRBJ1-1,CASRTTGRTEAFF,TGTGCCAGCAGGACAACAGGGCGGACTGAAGCTTTCTTT
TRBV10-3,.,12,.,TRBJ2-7,CAISGDSREQYF,TGTGCCATCAGCGGTGACAGTCGAGAGCAGTACTTC
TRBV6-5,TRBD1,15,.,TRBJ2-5,CASSPRQGLGGTQYF,TGTGCCAGCAGTCCGCGACAGGGGCTTGGGGGGACCCAGTACTTC
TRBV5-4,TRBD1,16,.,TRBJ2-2,CASSHARDSYTGELFF,TGTGCCAGCAGCCACGCCCGGGACAGCTACACCGGGGAGCTGTTTTTT
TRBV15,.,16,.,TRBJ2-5,CATSPGRYGRRETQYF,TGTGCCACCAGCCCAGGTCGATATGGACGGAGGGAGACCCAGTACTTC
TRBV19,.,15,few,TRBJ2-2,CASSISRANTGELFF,TGTGCCAGTAGTATAAGCCGGGCGAACACCGGGGAGCTGTTTTTT
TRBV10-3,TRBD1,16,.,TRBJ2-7,CAISLQGAGVGNEQYF,TGTGCCATCAGCTTGCAGGGGGCCGGAGTAGGGAACGAGCAGTACTTC
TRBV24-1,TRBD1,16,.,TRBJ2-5,CATSDLGTGGTETQYF,TGTGCCACCAGTGATTTGGGTACAGGGGGCACAGAGACCCAGTACTTC
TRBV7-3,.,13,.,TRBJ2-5,CASSRGLGETQYF,TGTGCCAGCAGCCGGGGACTCGGAGAGACCCAGTACTTC
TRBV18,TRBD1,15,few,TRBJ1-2,CASSLAGTGGYGYTF,TGTGCCAGCTCACTAGCCGGGACAGGGGGATATGGCTACACCTTC
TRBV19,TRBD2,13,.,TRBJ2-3,CAISGRATDTQYF,TGTGCCATAAGCGGGAGGGCCACAGATACGCAGTATTTT
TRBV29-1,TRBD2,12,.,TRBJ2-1,CSVGGTINEQFF,TGCAGCGTTGGGGGGACTATTAATGAGCAGTTCTTC
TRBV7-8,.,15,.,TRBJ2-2,CASSFSTSNTGELFF,TGTGCCAGCAGCTTTAGCACCTCGAACACCGGGGAGCTGTTTTTT
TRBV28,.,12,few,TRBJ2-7,CASTTQRGKQYF,TGTGCCAGCACTACACAGAGAGGGAAGCAGTACTTC
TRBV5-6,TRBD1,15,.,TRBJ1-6,CASSSPGQKNSPLHF,TGTGCCAGCAGCTCGCCGGGACAGAAGAATTCACCCCTCCACTTT
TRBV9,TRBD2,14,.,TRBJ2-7,CASSVSGEKREQYF,TGTGCCAGCAGCGTAAGCGGGGAGAAGAGAGAGCAGTACTTC
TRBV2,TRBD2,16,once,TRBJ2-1,CASIDASGGSGNEQFF,TGTGCCAGCATCGACGCCAGCGGGGGGTCGGGCAATGAGCAGTTCTTC
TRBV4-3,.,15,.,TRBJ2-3,CASSQDPGETDTQYF,TGCGCCAGCAGCCAAGATCCGGGGGAGACAGATACGCAGTATTTT
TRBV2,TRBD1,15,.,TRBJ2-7,CASSSRQGSSYEQYF,TGTGCCAGCAGTTCACGACAGGGGAGCTCCTACGAGCAGTACTTC
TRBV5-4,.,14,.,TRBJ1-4,CASSLHLPNEKLFF,TGTGCCAGCAGCTTACATCTGCCTAATGAAAAACTGTTTTTT
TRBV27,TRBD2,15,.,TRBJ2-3,CASSSSGTSGNTQYF,TGTGCCAGCAGTTCTTCCGGGACTAGCGGGAATACGCAGTATTTT